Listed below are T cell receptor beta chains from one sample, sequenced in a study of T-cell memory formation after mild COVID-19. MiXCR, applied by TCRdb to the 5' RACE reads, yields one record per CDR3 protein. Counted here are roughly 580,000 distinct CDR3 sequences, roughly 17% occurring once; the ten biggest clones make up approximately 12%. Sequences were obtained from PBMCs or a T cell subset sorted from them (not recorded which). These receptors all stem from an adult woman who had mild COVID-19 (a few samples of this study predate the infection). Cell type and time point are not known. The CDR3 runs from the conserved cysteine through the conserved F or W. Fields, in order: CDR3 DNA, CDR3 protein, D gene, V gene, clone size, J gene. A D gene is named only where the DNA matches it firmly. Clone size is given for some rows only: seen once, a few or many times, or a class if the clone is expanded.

CDR3 DNA: TGTGCCAGCAGCTCAAGTCCGGGGACAGGGGGGTACTACGAGCAGTACTTC
CDR3 protein: CASSSSPGTGGYYEQYF
D gene: TRBD1
V gene: TRBV7-2
clone size: few
J gene: TRBJ2-7

CDR3 DNA: TGTGCCAGCAGCTCCGGGACTAGCAGAAGCACAGATACGCAGTATTTT
CDR3 protein: CASSSGTSRSTDTQYF
D gene: TRBD2
V gene: TRBV7-3
clone size: few
J gene: TRBJ2-3

CDR3 DNA: TGTGCCAGCAGCTTCGGTAGCTTCCCTAGCACAGATACGCAGTATTTT
CDR3 protein: CASSFGSFPSTDTQYF
D gene: .
V gene: TRBV7-9
clone size: .
J gene: TRBJ2-3

CDR3 DNA: TGTGCCAGCAGTTACTCCCCCGGACTAGCGGGCGACTTGGATACGCAGTATTTT
CDR3 protein: CASSYSPGLAGDLDTQYF
D gene: TRBD2
V gene: TRBV6-5
clone size: few
J gene: TRBJ2-3

CDR3 DNA: TGTGCCAGCAGTTACTCGATGGTCAGGGGAGGGGATCAGCCCCAGCATTTT
CDR3 protein: CASSYSMVRGGDQPQHF
D gene: .
V gene: TRBV6-6
clone size: few
J gene: TRBJ1-5

CDR3 DNA: TGTGCCAGCAGCGCCAGTTTTGCAGGGTACTTCTACAATGAGCAGTTCTTC
CDR3 protein: CASSASFAGYFYNEQFF
D gene: .
V gene: TRBV7-9
clone size: few
J gene: TRBJ2-1

CDR3 DNA: TGTGCCAGCTCACCGAGACAGGGTTTCGGAGAGACCCAGTACTTC
CDR3 protein: CASSPRQGFGETQYF
D gene: TRBD1
V gene: TRBV18
clone size: .
J gene: TRBJ2-5

CDR3 DNA: TGTGCCAGCAGCTGGGGGGTAGGCAGGGCCTACGAGCAGTACTTC
CDR3 protein: CASSWGVGRAYEQYF
D gene: .
V gene: TRBV7-2
clone size: .
J gene: TRBJ2-7

CDR3 DNA: TGCAGTGCTAGAGTGTGGTCGGGGGGCGTTCTGTTTTTT
CDR3 protein: CSARVWSGGVLFF
D gene: .
V gene: TRBV20-1
clone size: .
J gene: TRBJ2-2

CDR3 DNA: TGTGCCAGCAGTTACAAGGGTGAGCAGTACTTC
CDR3 protein: CASSYKGEQYF
D gene: .
V gene: TRBV6-2/TRBV6-3
clone size: few
J gene: TRBJ2-7